One and the same sample provided the 19 T cell receptor beta chains below, sequenced in a study of T cell responses to AZD1222 COVID-19 vaccine. Produced via immunoSEQ multiplex PCR; TCRdb's table is partial and in-frame only. The sample carries 100,000 to 150,000 clones, about 93% recorded once. The material sequenced was peripheral blood, taken on day 0 of AZD1222 vaccination. The receptors stem from an adult in good health.

The V and J genes are TRBV4-2 and TRBJ2-7; D may match TRBD1 or TRBD2 (5 bases each). Germline-derived CDR1 and CDR2 are LGHNA and YNFKEQ. The length of the CDR3 is 16 residues. The V and J ends lost 0 bases and 4 bases respectively, with 16 bases between them. CDR3 DNA sequence: TGTGCCAGCAGCCAAGATTCCCCCGGTGAGGGGTACGAGCAGTACTTC. Translating gives CASSQDSPGEGYEQYF.

This sequence joins TRBV7-8 and TRBJ2-2, with D possibly being TRBD2 (6 bases). Trimming took 8 bases from V and 5 from J, leaving 12 bases between them. The CDR3 has 13 residues. CDR1 and CDR2 from the germline V gene are SGHVS and FQNEAQ. The CDR3 coding sequence is TGTGCCAGCGTGAAACGGGGGACCGGGGAGCTGTTTTTT. This gives the protein CASVKRGTGELFF.

This clone was seen more than once but under ten times. This sequence joins TRBV29-1 and TRBJ2-6; no firm D call. This CDR3 has 13 amino acids. V lost 4 bases to trimming and J lost 2 bases, with 6 bases between them. Germline V gives CDR1 SQVTM, CDR2 ANQGSEA. The CDR3 DNA follows: TGCAGCGTTGCATCAGCTGGGGCCAACGTCCTGACTTTC. Encoded protein: CSVASAGANVLTF. The full variable domain, with the rest looked up from reference TRBV29-1 and TRBJ2-6, is SAVISQKPSRDICQRGTSLTIQCQVDSQVTMMFWYRQQPGQSLTLIATANQGSEATYESGFVIDKFPISRPNLTFSTLTVSNMSPEDSSIYLCSVASAGANVLTFGAGSRLTVL.

The gene calls are TRBV28 and TRBJ2-7; 13 bases match TRBD2. V shed 7 bases and J 1 base; nucleotides not matched to a gene: 13. Per germline, CDR1 MDHEN and CDR2 SYDVKM. The CDR3 has 18 amino acids. In DNA, the CDR3 is TGTGCCAGCACTATTAATATCGGACTAGCGGGGGATTCCTACGAGCAGTACTTC. Its protein product is CASTINIGLAGDSYEQYF.

The chain joins TRBV7-3 to TRBJ1-2; TRBD1 aligns across 8 bases. The CDR3 runs to 16 residues. Germline loops: CDR1 SGHTA, CDR2 FQGTGA. After removal of 5 bases from V and 3 bases from J, the junction contained 11 bases not matched to a gene. DNA of the CDR3: TGTGCCAGCAGCCTAGGCGCCGGGACAGGCTACTATGGCTACACCTTC. Its translation: CASSLGAGTGYYGYTF. The variable domain in full, with the rest retrieved from reference TRBV7-3 and TRBJ1-2, is GAGVSQTPSNKVTEKGKYVELRCDPISGHTALYWYRQSLGQGPEFLIYFQGTGAADDSGLPNDRFFAVRPEGSVSTLKIQRTERGDSAVYLCASSLGAGTGYYGYTFGSGTRLTVV.

This chain's CDR3 is CASSDSGDYGYTF. The CDR3 bases are TGCGCCAGCAGTGATTCAGGGGACTATGGCTACACCTTC. The V call is TRBV10-1, the J call TRBJ1-2; a possible D gene is TRBD1 (6 bases). Germline V gene lookup returns CDR1 WNHNN and CDR2 SYGVQD (reference sequence). The CDR3 length is 13 residues. The V and J ends lost 3 bases and 3 bases respectively, with 8 bases between them.

The V gene is TRBV1, the J gene TRBJ2-3. TRBV1 is designated a pseudogene. This CDR3 has 17 amino acids. CDR3 sequence: CTSSQGDSGTRTDTQYF. In DNA, the CDR3 is TGCACCAGCAGCCAAGGGGATTCCGGGACGCGCACAGATACGCAGTATTTT.

This chain connects TRBV10-1 to TRBJ2-1; 11 nucleotides agree with TRBD2. The CDR3 sequence is 17 residues long. Germline V gives CDR1 WNHNN, CDR2 SYGVQD (reference sequence). With V trimmed by 4 bases and J by 4 bases, 9 bases remained unmatched. Here the CDR3 reads CASSGQLAGAPYNEQFF. The CDR3 nucleotides are TGCGCCAGCAGTGGTCAACTAGCGGGGGCCCCATACAATGAGCAGTTCTTC.

The chain recombines TRBV27 with TRBJ2-7; D unclear. The CDR3 is made up of 17 amino acids. The V and J ends lost 5 bases and 0 bases respectively, with 20 bases between them. Germline V gene data show CDR1 as MNHEY and CDR2 as SMNVEV (reference sequence). This CDR3 reads CASSRRVAYGTSYEQYF. As DNA, the CDR3 is TGTGCCAGCAGTCGACGGGTTGCGTACGGTACCTCCTACGAGCAGTACTTC.

This chain uses TRBV25-1 with TRBJ2-5; a weak D match, TRBD2 (5 bases). The ends were cut back, 6 bases at V and 4 bases at J, with 9 bases in the middle. Germline V gene sequence: CDR1 MGHDK, CDR2 SYGVNS. CDR3 size: 12 residues. CDR3 DNA sequence: TGTGCCAGCAGGGAGGAAGGAGAGACCCAGTACTTC. Translated, it gives CASREEGETQYF.

CDR3 protein: CASSYSGTEPNQPQHF. DNA for the CDR3: TGTGCCAGCAGTTACTCCGGGACAGAGCCCAATCAGCCCCAGCATTTT. The J gene is TRBJ1-5, the V gene TRBV6-2 or TRBV6-3; 7 nucleotides match TRBD1. CDR3 length: 16 residues. The germline V gene encodes CDR1 MNHEY and CDR2 SVGEGT. The V gene end was trimmed by 0 bases and the J gene end by 3 bases; junction bases not matched to a gene: 5.

The V gene is TRBV5-1, the J gene TRBJ1-1, with a weak D call TRBD1 (5 bases). The CDR3 runs to 13 residues. CDR1 and CDR2 from the germline V gene are SGHRS and YFSETQ. With 2 bases removed from V and 4 bases from J, the gap between germline ends came to 9 bases. This chain's CDR3 is CASSFPGRTEAFF. Here the CDR3 DNA reads TGCGCCAGCAGCTTCCCAGGGCGCACTGAAGCTTTCTTT.

The J gene is TRBJ2-1, the V gene TRBV14; 7 bases match TRBD1. From germline, CDR1 is SGHDN and CDR2 FVKESK. This CDR3 is built from 15 residues. The junction had 4 bases not matched to a gene; V was cut back by 1 base and J by 4 bases. CDR3: CASSQGLRGYNEQFF. The CDR3, as DNA: TGTGCCAGCAGCCAAGGTCTCAGGGGGTACAATGAGCAGTTCTTC.

The chain is built from TRBV9 and TRBJ1-2; D gene unclear. Between the trimmed V and J ends, which lost 0 bases and 6 bases, there was a span of 15 bases. The CDR3 totals 15 residues. Germline CDR1 reads SGDLS; CDR2 reads YYNGEE. DNA for the CDR3: TGTGCCAGCAGCGTAGGGATCCCTCCATCGGATGGCTACACCTTC. It is translated as CASSVGIPPSDGYTF.

This sequence joins TRBV7-9 and TRBJ1-2, with D unresolved. Germline CDR1 reads SEHNR; CDR2 reads FQNEAQ (reference sequence). Trimming took off 4 bases at V and 8 bases at J, with 11 bases between the two ends. The CDR3 loop spans 12 amino acids. The CDR3 DNA follows: TGTGCCAGCAGCTCCCCTTCTGAGGGCTACACCTTC. This translates into CASSSPSEGYTF.

This sequence joins TRBV6-5 and TRBJ1-1; D unresolved. V gave up 8 bases and J gave up 8 bases, with 12 bases separating them. Per the germline V gene, CDR1 is MNHEY and CDR2 is SVGAGI. This CDR3 has 11 amino acids. CDR3 residues: CASPDGREAFF. CDR3 DNA: TGTGCCAGCCCCGATGGTAGGGAAGCTTTCTTT.

This rearrangement joins TRBV20-1 to TRBJ1-2; 7 bases fit TRBD1. J was trimmed by 0 bases and V by 3 bases; bases with no gene match: 13. Germline CDR1 DFQATT, CDR2 SNEGSKA (reference sequence). This CDR3 spans 17 amino acids. For the CDR3, the DNA is TGCAGTGCTAGTGACAGGGTTACCCCGACAGCTAACTATGGCTACACCTTC. Translated: CSASDRVTPTANYGYTF.

This clone appeared once. The chain carries TRBV3-1 (or the pseudogene TRBV3-2) and TRBJ1-4, with TRBD1 matching 10 bases. Germline loops: CDR1 LGHDT, CDR2 YNNKEL (reference sequence). The J segment lost 6 bases and the V segment lost 6 bases, leaving 10 bases of the junction unmatched. This CDR3 spans 16 amino acids. CDR3 coding DNA: TGTGCCAGCAGTCGAATTAGGGACAGGGGTGATGAAAAACTGTTTTTT. Its protein is CASSRIRDRGDEKLFF.

The V call is TRBV30, the J call TRBJ1-6; tentative D call: TRBD1 (5 bases). Trimming shortened V by 4 bases and J by 7 bases, and 14 bases separated the two germline ends. CDR1 and CDR2 (germline): GTSNPN, SVGIG (reference sequence). The CDR3 has 14 residues. In DNA form, the CDR3 reads TGTGCCTGGAAACTCAGGGCGGCAAATTCACCCCTCCACTTT. Translated: CAWKLRAANSPLHF. Full variable domain (missing parts from reference TRBV30 and TRBJ1-6): SQTIHQWPATLVQPVGSPLSLECTVEGTSNPNLYWYRQAAGRGLQLLFYSVGIGQISSEVPQNLSASRPQDRQFILSSKKLLLSDSGFYLCAWKLRAANSPLHFGNGTRLTVT.